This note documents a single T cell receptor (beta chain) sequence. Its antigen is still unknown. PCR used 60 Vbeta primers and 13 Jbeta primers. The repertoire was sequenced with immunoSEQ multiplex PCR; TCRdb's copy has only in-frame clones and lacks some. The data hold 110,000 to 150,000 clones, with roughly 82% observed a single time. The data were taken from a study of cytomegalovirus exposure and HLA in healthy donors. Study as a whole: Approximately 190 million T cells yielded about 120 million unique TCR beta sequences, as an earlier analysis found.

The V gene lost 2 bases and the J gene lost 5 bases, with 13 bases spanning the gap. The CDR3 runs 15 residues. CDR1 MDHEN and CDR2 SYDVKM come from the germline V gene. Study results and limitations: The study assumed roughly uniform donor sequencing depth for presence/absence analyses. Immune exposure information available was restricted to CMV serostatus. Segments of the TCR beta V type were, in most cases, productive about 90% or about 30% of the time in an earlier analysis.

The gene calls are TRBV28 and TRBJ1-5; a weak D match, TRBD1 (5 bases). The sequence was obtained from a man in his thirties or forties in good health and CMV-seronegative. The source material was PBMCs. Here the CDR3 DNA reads TGTGCCAGCAGTTTAGCGGGGGTGGGATATCAGCCCCAGCATTTT. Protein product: CASSLAGVGYQPQHF.